The present T cell receptor (beta chain) was sequenced within a study of blood T cell repertoires in COVID-19. Assay used: immunoSEQ multiplex PCR; TCRdb lists only in-frame clones, some missing. The table has approximately 200,000 clones, approximately 90% seen once. Resolution of symptoms, clearance, or two negative PCRs was present in recovered Cohort 3 donors. This clonotype was obtained from a man aged 30 to 39 who had recovered from COVID-19. The sequenced sample was PBMCs or T cells enriched from blood (not recorded which).

The CDR3 loop reads CASSFGQNQPQHF. The CDR3 DNA is TGTGCCAGCAGTTTTGGACAGAATCAGCCCCAGCATTTT. This chain joins TRBV28 and TRBJ1-5; D perhaps matches TRBD1 (6 bases). Germline CDR1 MDHEN, CDR2 SYDVKM. The CDR3 runs 13 residues. Between the trimmed V and J ends, which lost 3 bases and 4 bases, there was a span of 7 bases.